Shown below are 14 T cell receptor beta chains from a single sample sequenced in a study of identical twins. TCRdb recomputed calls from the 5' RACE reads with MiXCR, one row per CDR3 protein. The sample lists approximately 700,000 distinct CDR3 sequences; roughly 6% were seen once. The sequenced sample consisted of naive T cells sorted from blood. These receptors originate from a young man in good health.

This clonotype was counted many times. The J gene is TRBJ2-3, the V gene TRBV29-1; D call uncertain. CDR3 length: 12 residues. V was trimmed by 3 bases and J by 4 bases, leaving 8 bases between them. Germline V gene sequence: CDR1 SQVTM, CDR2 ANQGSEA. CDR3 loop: CSVDGSPDTQYF. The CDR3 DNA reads TGCAGCGTTGACGGCAGCCCAGATACGCAGTATTTT.

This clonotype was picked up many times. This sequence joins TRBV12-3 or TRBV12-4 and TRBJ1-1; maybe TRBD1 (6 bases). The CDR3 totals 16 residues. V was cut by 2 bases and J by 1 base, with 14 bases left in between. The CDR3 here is CASSLRALGGNTEAFF. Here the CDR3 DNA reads TGTGCCAGCAGTTTAAGGGCGCTAGGGGGGAACACTGAAGCTTTCTTT.

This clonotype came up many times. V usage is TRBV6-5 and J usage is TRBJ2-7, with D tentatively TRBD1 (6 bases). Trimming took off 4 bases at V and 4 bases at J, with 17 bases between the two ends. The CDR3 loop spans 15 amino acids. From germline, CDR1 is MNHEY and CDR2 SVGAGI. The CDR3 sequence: CASSSESGTTYEQYF. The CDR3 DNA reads TGTGCCAGCAGTTCGGAATCCGGGACAACTTACGAGCAGTACTTC.

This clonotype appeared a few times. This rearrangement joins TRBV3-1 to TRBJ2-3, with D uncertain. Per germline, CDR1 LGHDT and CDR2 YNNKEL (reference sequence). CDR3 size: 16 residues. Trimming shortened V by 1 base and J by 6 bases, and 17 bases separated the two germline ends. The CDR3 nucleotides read TGTGCCAGCAGCCAAGTTGCTCAACGGGCCTGGGATACGCAGTATTTT. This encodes CASSQVAQRAWDTQYF.

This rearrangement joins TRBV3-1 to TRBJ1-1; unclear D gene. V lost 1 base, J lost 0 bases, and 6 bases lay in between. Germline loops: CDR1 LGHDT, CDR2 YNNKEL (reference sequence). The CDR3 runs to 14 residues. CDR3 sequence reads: CASSQGPMNTEAFF. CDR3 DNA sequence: TGTGCCAGCAGCCAAGGCCCGATGAACACTGAAGCTTTCTTT.

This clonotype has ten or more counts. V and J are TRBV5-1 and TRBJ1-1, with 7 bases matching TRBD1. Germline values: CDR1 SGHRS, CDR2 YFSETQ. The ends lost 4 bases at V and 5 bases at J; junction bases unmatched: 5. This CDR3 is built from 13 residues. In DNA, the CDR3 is TGCGCCAGCAGCAAGGGACAGCCGACTGAAGCTTTCTTT. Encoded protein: CASSKGQPTEAFF.

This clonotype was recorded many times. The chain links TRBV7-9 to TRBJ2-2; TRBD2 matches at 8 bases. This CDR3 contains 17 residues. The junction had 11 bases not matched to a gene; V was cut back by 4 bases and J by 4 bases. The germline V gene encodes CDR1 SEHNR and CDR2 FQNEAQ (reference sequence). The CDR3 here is CASSSLIGRAATGELFF. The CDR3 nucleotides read TGTGCCAGCAGCTCTCTAATCGGGAGGGCGGCCACCGGGGAGCTGTTTTTT.

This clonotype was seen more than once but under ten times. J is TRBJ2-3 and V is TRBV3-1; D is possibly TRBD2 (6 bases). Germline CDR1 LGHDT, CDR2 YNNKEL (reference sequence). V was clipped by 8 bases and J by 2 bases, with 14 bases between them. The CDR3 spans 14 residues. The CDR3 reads CASAGTRNTDTQYF. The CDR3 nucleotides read TGTGCCAGCGCAGGGACTCGCAACACAGATACGCAGTATTTT.

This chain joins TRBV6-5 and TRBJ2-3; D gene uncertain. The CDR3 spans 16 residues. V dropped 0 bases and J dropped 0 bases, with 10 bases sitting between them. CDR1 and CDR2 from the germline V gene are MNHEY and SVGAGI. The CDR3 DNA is TGTGCCAGCAGTTACTCTTCCCGGGCTAGCACAGATACGCAGTATTTT. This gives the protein CASSYSSRASTDTQYF.

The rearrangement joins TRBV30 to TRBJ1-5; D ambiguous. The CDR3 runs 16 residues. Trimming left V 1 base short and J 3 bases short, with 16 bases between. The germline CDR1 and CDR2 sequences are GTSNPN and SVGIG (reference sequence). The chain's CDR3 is CAWSGYLAINNQPQHF. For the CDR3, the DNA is TGTGCCTGGAGTGGGTATCTAGCGATCAACAATCAGCCCCAGCATTTT.

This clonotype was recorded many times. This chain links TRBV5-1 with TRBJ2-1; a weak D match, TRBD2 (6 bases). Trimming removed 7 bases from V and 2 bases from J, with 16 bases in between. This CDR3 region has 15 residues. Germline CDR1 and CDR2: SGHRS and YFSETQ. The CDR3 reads CASLTDPGAYNEQFF. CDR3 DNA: TGCGCCAGCTTGACTGACCCGGGAGCCTACAATGAGCAGTTCTTC.

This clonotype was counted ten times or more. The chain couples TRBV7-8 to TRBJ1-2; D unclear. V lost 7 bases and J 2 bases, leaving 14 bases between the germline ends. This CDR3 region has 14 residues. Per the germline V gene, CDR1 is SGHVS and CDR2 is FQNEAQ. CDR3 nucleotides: TGTGCCAGCACCGTTTCGGGGAAAAACTATGGCTACACCTTC. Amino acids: CASTVSGKNYGYTF.

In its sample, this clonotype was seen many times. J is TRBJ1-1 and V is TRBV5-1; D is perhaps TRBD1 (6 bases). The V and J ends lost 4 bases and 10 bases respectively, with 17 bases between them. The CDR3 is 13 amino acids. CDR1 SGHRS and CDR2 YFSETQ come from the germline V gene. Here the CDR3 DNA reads TGCGCCAGCAGCCCCGGACTCCAAGGGGGAGCTTTCTTT. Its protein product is CASSPGLQGGAFF.

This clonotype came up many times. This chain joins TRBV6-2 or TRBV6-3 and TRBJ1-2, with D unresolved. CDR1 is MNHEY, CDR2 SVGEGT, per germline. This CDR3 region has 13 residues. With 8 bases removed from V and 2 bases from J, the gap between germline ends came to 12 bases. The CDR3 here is CASGRRRNYGYTF. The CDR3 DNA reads TGTGCCAGCGGAAGACGGAGAAACTATGGCTACACCTTC.